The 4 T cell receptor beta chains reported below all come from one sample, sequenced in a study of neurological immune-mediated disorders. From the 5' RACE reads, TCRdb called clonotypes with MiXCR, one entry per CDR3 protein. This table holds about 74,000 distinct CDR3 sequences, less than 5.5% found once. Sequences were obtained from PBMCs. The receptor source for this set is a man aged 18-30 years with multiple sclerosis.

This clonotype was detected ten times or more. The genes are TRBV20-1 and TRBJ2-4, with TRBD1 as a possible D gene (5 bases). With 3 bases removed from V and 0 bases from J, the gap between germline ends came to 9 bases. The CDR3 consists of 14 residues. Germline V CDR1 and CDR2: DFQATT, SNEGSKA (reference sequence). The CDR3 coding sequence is TGCAGTGCTAGGGTCAGGGAAGCCAAAAACATTCAGTACTTC. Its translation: CSARVREAKNIQYF.

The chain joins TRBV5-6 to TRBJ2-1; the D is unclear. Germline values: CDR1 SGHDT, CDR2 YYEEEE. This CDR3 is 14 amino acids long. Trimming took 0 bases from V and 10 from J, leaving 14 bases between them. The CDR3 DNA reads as TGTGCCAGCAGCTTGGGGACCGTCTATGTGGAGCAGTTCTTC. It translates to CASSLGTVYVEQFF.

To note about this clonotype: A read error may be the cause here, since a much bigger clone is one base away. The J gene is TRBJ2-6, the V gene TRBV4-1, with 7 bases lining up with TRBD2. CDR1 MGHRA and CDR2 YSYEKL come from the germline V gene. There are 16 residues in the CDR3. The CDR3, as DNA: TGCGCCAGCAGCTACGGGGGGATCGCTGGGGCCAAAGTCCTGACTTTC. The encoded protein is CASSYGGIAGAKVLTF.

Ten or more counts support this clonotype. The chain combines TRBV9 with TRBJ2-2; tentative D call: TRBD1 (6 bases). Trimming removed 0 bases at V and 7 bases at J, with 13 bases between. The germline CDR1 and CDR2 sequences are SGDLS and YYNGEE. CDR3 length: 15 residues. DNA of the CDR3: TGTGCCAGCAGCGTAGTGGCAGGGGAGTTCGGGGAGCTGTTTTTT. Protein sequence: CASSVVAGEFGELFF.